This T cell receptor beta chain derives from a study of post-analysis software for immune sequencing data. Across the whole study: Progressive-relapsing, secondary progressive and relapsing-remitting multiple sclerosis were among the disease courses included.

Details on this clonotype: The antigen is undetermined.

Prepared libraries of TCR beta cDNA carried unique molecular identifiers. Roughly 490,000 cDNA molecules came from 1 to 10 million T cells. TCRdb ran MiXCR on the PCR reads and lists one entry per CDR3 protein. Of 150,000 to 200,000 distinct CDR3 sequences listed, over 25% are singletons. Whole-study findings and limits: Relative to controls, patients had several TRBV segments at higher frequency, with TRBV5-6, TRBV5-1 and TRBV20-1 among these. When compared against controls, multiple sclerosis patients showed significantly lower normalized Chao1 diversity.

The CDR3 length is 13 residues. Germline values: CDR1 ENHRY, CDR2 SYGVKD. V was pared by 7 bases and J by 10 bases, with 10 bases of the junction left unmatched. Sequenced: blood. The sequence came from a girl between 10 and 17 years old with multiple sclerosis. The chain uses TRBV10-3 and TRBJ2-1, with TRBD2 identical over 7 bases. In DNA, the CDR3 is TGTGCCATCACTGGCCGGGGGGAAGGAGAGCAGTTCTTC. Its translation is CAITGRGEGEQFF.